A selection of T cell receptor beta chains follows, all from one sample in a study of blood T cell repertoires in COVID-19. Assay used: immunoSEQ multiplex PCR; TCRdb lists only in-frame clones, some missing. The data show fewer than 45,000 clones, roughly 84% seen once. Sequenced input: peripheral blood. The receptors shown here come from a woman older than 75 with acute or convalescent COVID-19. CDR3s include the opening cysteine and the closing phenylalanine or tryptophan. A D gene is named only where the DNA matches it firmly. Clone size, where shown, is once, few, many, or a class for clones that have expanded.

j_gene: TRBJ1-2
v_gene: TRBV7-9
abundance: -
d_gene: -
CDR3nt: TGTGCCAGCAGCTTAGGAGAAATCGGCTATGGCTACACCTTC
CDR3aa: CASSLGEIGYGYTF

j_gene: TRBJ2-2
v_gene: TRBV7-2
abundance: -
d_gene: TRBD2
CDR3nt: TGTGCCACACTCTTGGCGGGAGGTACCGGGGAGCTGTTTTTT
CDR3aa: CATLLAGGTGELFF

j_gene: TRBJ1-6
v_gene: TRBV27
abundance: once
d_gene: -
CDR3nt: TGTGCCAGCAGTTTATTGGCAGGGGCCTATGTAGGCAACCCCCTCAAGTTTAATAATTCACCCCTCCACTTT
CDR3aa: CASSLLAGAYVGNPLKFNNSPLHF

j_gene: TRBJ2-3
v_gene: TRBV7-2
abundance: -
d_gene: -
CDR3nt: TGTGCCAGCAGCTCACAGGGCACAGATACGCAGTATTTT
CDR3aa: CASSSQGTDTQYF

j_gene: TRBJ2-1
v_gene: TRBV7-2
abundance: -
d_gene: TRBD2
CDR3nt: TGTGCCACCCAAGGAACTATAGCGGGAAGCTCCTACAATGAGCAGTTCTTC
CDR3aa: CATQGTIAGSSYNEQFF

j_gene: TRBJ2-3
v_gene: TRBV5-4
abundance: -
d_gene: -
CDR3nt: TGTGCCAGCAGCCTTGGACAGACAGATACGCAGTATTTT
CDR3aa: CASSLGQTDTQYF

j_gene: TRBJ2-5
v_gene: TRBV27
abundance: -
d_gene: -
CDR3nt: TGTGCCAGCAGTTTAGGGTCTAGCCCCACAGAGACCCAGTACTTC
CDR3aa: CASSLGSSPTETQYF

j_gene: TRBJ2-5
v_gene: TRBV7-9
abundance: -
d_gene: TRBD1
CDR3nt: TGTGCCAGCAGCCCAGGGGGCGACAAAGAGACCCAGTACTTC
CDR3aa: CASSPGGDKETQYF

j_gene: TRBJ2-3
v_gene: TRBV7-2
abundance: -
d_gene: -
CDR3nt: TGTGCCAGCAGCCCGGGACTGGGGCGCACAGATACGCAGTATTTT
CDR3aa: CASSPGLGRTDTQYF

j_gene: TRBJ2-1
v_gene: TRBV7-6
abundance: -
d_gene: -
CDR3nt: TGTGCCAGCAGCCTTGCCCGGGGGAATGAGCAGTTCTTC
CDR3aa: CASSLARGNEQFF

j_gene: TRBJ2-7
v_gene: TRBV10-2
abundance: -
d_gene: -
CDR3nt: TGCGCCAGCAGTGACCCCGCAAGCAGCGGAACCTACGAGCAGTACTTC
CDR3aa: CASSDPASSGTYEQYF

j_gene: TRBJ2-2
v_gene: TRBV9
abundance: -
d_gene: TRBD2
CDR3nt: TGTGCCAGCACACCCGGGGGGAGAACCTGGACCGGGGAGCTGTTTTTT
CDR3aa: CASTPGGRTWTGELFF

j_gene: TRBJ2-7
v_gene: TRBV5-1
abundance: few
d_gene: TRBD1
CDR3nt: TGCGCCAGCAGCCCGGGACAGGGGGCGGGGGAGCAGTACTTC
CDR3aa: CASSPGQGAGEQYF

j_gene: TRBJ2-5
v_gene: TRBV18
abundance: -
d_gene: TRBD1
CDR3nt: TGTGCCAGCTCCCAGACCGGGACAGGGGGTTTCCGTCTTGTGGCCCAGTACTTC
CDR3aa: CASSQTGTGGFRLVAQYF

j_gene: TRBJ2-2
v_gene: TRBV5-1
abundance: -
d_gene: -
CDR3nt: TGCGCCAGCAGCTTGGAAGCGATCGCGAACACCGGGGAGCTGTTTTTT
CDR3aa: CASSLEAIANTGELFF

j_gene: TRBJ2-1
v_gene: TRBV6-2/TRBV6-3
abundance: -
d_gene: TRBD2
CDR3nt: TGTGCCAGCAGCCTCCTAGCGGGAGTTGGCAATGAGCAGTTCTTC
CDR3aa: CASSLLAGVGNEQFF

j_gene: TRBJ2-7
v_gene: TRBV7-2
abundance: -
d_gene: TRBD2
CDR3nt: TGTGCCAGCAGCTCGCGTCCTTCCGGGACTAGTGGCCACGAGCAGTACTTC
CDR3aa: CASSSRPSGTSGHEQYF

j_gene: TRBJ1-3
v_gene: TRBV5-1
abundance: -
d_gene: TRBD1
CDR3nt: TGCGCCAGCAGCGGGGGACAGAGCTCTGGAAACACCATATATTTT
CDR3aa: CASSGGQSSGNTIYF

j_gene: TRBJ2-5
v_gene: TRBV19
abundance: -
d_gene: -
CDR3nt: TGTGCCAGTAGTCAGTCCCGAGAGACCCAGTACTTC
CDR3aa: CASSQSRETQYF

j_gene: TRBJ1-6
v_gene: TRBV3-1/TRBV3-2
abundance: -
d_gene: -
CDR3nt: TGTGCCAGCAGCCAAGACCAGGTTAATTCACCCCTCCACTTT
CDR3aa: CASSQDQVNSPLHF

j_gene: TRBJ1-4
v_gene: TRBV9
abundance: -
d_gene: -
CDR3nt: TGTGCCAGCAGCGCTTCCACAGGGCTTGGGGCGGAAAAACTGTTTTTT
CDR3aa: CASSASTGLGAEKLFF

j_gene: TRBJ2-7
v_gene: TRBV27
abundance: once
d_gene: TRBD2
CDR3nt: TGTGCCAGCAGTTCCAGCGGGAGGGGGGAGCAGTACTTC
CDR3aa: CASSSSGRGEQYF

j_gene: TRBJ1-3
v_gene: TRBV18
abundance: -
d_gene: TRBD1
CDR3nt: TGTGCCAGCTCACCGTCGACAGGGGAAGGGGGAAACACCATATATTTT
CDR3aa: CASSPSTGEGGNTIYF

j_gene: TRBJ1-1
v_gene: TRBV14
abundance: many
d_gene: -
CDR3nt: TGTGCCAGCAGCCAAAACTTCCAGAACACTGAAGCTTTCTTT
CDR3aa: CASSQNFQNTEAFF

j_gene: TRBJ2-7
v_gene: TRBV11-2
abundance: few
d_gene: -
CDR3nt: TGTGCCAGCAGCTTCGACACCGAGCAGTACTTC
CDR3aa: CASSFDTEQYF

j_gene: TRBJ2-5
v_gene: TRBV5-1
abundance: -
d_gene: TRBD2
CDR3nt: TGCGCCAGCAGCTTTAGCGGGAGCCAAGAGACCCAGTACTTC
CDR3aa: CASSFSGSQETQYF

j_gene: TRBJ1-6
v_gene: TRBV5-6
abundance: -
d_gene: -
CDR3nt: TGTGCCAGCAGCTACCGAGAGAGGGGGAATAATTCACCCCTCCACTTT
CDR3aa: CASSYRERGNNSPLHF

j_gene: TRBJ1-2
v_gene: TRBV7-9
abundance: -
d_gene: -
CDR3nt: TGTGCCAGCACAGCAGTGGAGGGAGCTAACTATGGCTACACCTTC
CDR3aa: CASTAVEGANYGYTF

j_gene: TRBJ2-3
v_gene: TRBV4-1
abundance: -
d_gene: -
CDR3nt: TGCGCCAGCAGCCCCACGGGAGCGCTCACTAGCACAGATACGCAGTATTTT
CDR3aa: CASSPTGALTSTDTQYF

j_gene: TRBJ2-4
v_gene: TRBV20-1
abundance: -
d_gene: -
CDR3nt: TGCAGTGCTAGTGGTGGGCATAACACCAAAAACATTCAGTACTTC
CDR3aa: CSASGGHNTKNIQYF

j_gene: TRBJ2-1
v_gene: TRBV19
abundance: -
d_gene: -
CDR3nt: TGTGCCAGTAGTATGAGTGAGTATTACAATGAGCAGTTCTTC
CDR3aa: CASSMSEYYNEQFF

j_gene: TRBJ2-5
v_gene: TRBV5-6
abundance: -
d_gene: -
CDR3nt: TGTGCCAGCAGCCCGACAGGCCAAGAGACCCAGTACTTC
CDR3aa: CASSPTGQETQYF

j_gene: TRBJ2-7
v_gene: TRBV5-6
abundance: -
d_gene: -
CDR3nt: TGTGCCAGCAGCTCGGAGGGGCGGGGTCCCCTATCCTACGAGCAGTACTTC
CDR3aa: CASSSEGRGPLSYEQYF

j_gene: TRBJ2-7
v_gene: TRBV18
abundance: -
d_gene: TRBD1
CDR3nt: TGTGCCAGCTCGTCGGGACAGATCAGCGAGCAGTACTTC
CDR3aa: CASSSGQISEQYF

j_gene: TRBJ2-1
v_gene: TRBV2
abundance: -
d_gene: TRBD2
CDR3nt: TGTGCCAGCAGTGAGGTTAGCGGGAACAATGAGCAGTTCTTC
CDR3aa: CASSEVSGNNEQFF

j_gene: TRBJ2-1
v_gene: TRBV5-1
abundance: -
d_gene: -
CDR3nt: TGCGCCAGCAGTTTACTAGACCCCACTGACAATGAGCAGTTCTTC
CDR3aa: CASSLLDPTDNEQFF

j_gene: TRBJ1-5
v_gene: TRBV7-2
abundance: -
d_gene: TRBD1
CDR3nt: TGTGCCAGCAGCTTAGCGCCCGGACAGGGTCAGCCCCAGCATTTT
CDR3aa: CASSLAPGQGQPQHF

j_gene: TRBJ2-3
v_gene: TRBV5-1
abundance: -
d_gene: TRBD1
CDR3nt: TGCGCCAGCAGCTCCCGCCGGGACAGGACTAGCACAGATACGCAGTATTTT
CDR3aa: CASSSRRDRTSTDTQYF

j_gene: TRBJ1-1
v_gene: TRBV5-1
abundance: -
d_gene: TRBD1
CDR3nt: TGCGCCAGCAGCTTGGATAGCTCCAGGGGGGCGGATACTGAAGCTTTCTTT
CDR3aa: CASSLDSSRGADTEAFF